A single T cell receptor beta chain is shown here with its context. It has no known antigen specificity. There are no base qualities to consult, and no much larger clone falls within one base. The sequencer listed for this sample is Illumina NovaSeq 6000. Using 5'RACE with constant-segment primers, TCRalpha and TCRbeta cDNA libraries were constructed, with sample barcodes and unique molecular identifiers added in the process. RNA was extracted from every sample with Trizol reagent. Amplification of the libraries took two PCR steps, and the second step added a second sample barcode plus Illumina TruSeq adapters. The libraries were sequenced on an Illumina NovaSeq using 2 x 150 bp paired-end reads. The study's own analysis went as follows. Reads were demultiplexed and collapsed into UMI-guided consensus sequences with migec v1.2.7. Using mixcr v2.1.11, UMI consensuses were aligned to TRA and TRB V and J templates and then assembled into clonotypes. A clonotype was counted as expanded or contracted only when both edgeR and NoisET called the clonotype significant, with the noise models trained on biological replicates. edgeR calls used a false discovery rate-adjusted p below 0.01 and a log2 fold-change threshold of 1. As an exploratory analysis of dynamics, max-normalized trajectories of the 1000 most abundant clonotypes were examined by PCA with hierarchical clustering. The CD4 or CD8 phenotype of responding clones was assigned using the separately sequenced CD4+ and CD8+ repertoires. TCRdb passed the public sequencing reads through fastp at Q25 and MiXCR, retaining productive beta sequences. CDR3 protein duplicates are merged, each entry listing the most common genes and DNA. TCRdb's processing, not the authors', yielded these V and J calls. This sample is represented by roughly 600,000 distinct CDR3 sequences; roughly 18% of them were singletons. Of the sample, 12% falls within the top ten clones.

This record comes from a study of T-cell memory formation after mild COVID-19 (TCRdb year 2021). Study-wide context: TCR sequence clusters from the two donors were largely donor specific. In a couple of donors, T-cell clones that expanded and contracted after mild COVID-19 were followed by sequencing TCRalpha and TCRbeta repertoires longitudinally. The cohort comprised two young, previously healthy adult volunteers, one female and one male.

Ficoll-Paque density gradient centrifugation was used to isolate PBMCs. Summary of the overall study and its limitations: The detection of some responding clones in pre-infection memory suggests that pre-existing cross-reactive memory T cells joined the SARS-CoV-2 response. Only two mild cases were covered by the study, and larger cohorts that include severe cases with pre-infection samples were considered necessary. Balanced CD4/CD8 phenotypes were observed for clones contracting from day 15 to 85, whereas a bias towards CD4+ was observed for a second wave of clones expanding from day 15 to 37. The second-wave clones that peaked on day 37 were not confirmed to be SARS-CoV-2 specific. Contracting CD4+ clones were found mainly in CM and EM memory subsets, while CD8+ clones were enriched in EMRA.

Via the germline V gene (reference sequence), CDR1 is SEHNR and CDR2 FQNEAQ. Cut back by 4 bases and 4 bases, the V and J ends lie 7 bases apart. Its CDR3 holds 12 amino acids, cysteine through phenylalanine. Only the CDR3 part of the read is kept: 36 bases, read in frame from the first base. The TCR sequence derives from an adult woman who had mild COVID-19 (a few samples of this study predate the infection). The sample titles of this study are shuffled in the database, so cell type and time point are left out; the donor was told from shared clones. The sequence joins TRBV7-9 to TRBJ1-2; the D gene cannot be resolved reliably. Sequences were obtained from PBMCs or a T cell subset sorted from them (not recorded which). The sequenced DNA: TGTGCCAGCAGCTCCGACGGCTATGGCTACACCTTC. Translated, this gives CASSSDGYGYTF.